The rows below give T cell receptor beta chains drawn from one sample of a study of blood T cell repertoires in COVID-19. The data were produced by immunoSEQ multiplex PCR, yet TCRdb's version contains in-frame clones alone and is incomplete. The table includes approximately 220,000 clones, approximately 90% detected once. The sequenced sample was PBMCs or T cells enriched from blood (not recorded which). The receptor source for this set is a woman in her 30s with acute COVID-19. The conserved cysteine and the conserved F or W are not part of the CDR3 here. The order of the fields is CDR3 protein, V gene, clone size, J gene. Clone size appears in some rows only: once, few, many, or a class for an expanded clone.

CDR3 protein: ASSPRRGGVGDTQY
V gene: TRBV7-9
clone size: NA
J gene: TRBJ2-3

CDR3 protein: ASSSPGSYNEQF
V gene: TRBV11-3
clone size: NA
J gene: TRBJ2-1

CDR3 protein: ASSSRDSEAF
V gene: TRBV5-6
clone size: NA
J gene: TRBJ1-1

CDR3 protein: ASSNRAGGSYNEQF
V gene: TRBV5-1
clone size: NA
J gene: TRBJ2-1

CDR3 protein: ASSSTGGSNTEAF
V gene: TRBV11-3
clone size: NA
J gene: TRBJ1-1

CDR3 protein: ASSQVPKEDTQY
V gene: TRBV3-1/TRBV3-2
clone size: NA
J gene: TRBJ2-3

CDR3 protein: ASSQGAGEPQH
V gene: TRBV4-1
clone size: once
J gene: TRBJ1-5

CDR3 protein: ASRGQHGDTIY
V gene: TRBV10-2
clone size: NA
J gene: TRBJ1-3

CDR3 protein: ASDPGGYQETQY
V gene: TRBV7-2
clone size: NA
J gene: TRBJ2-5

CDR3 protein: ASRGLDTYNYGYT
V gene: TRBV5-5
clone size: NA
J gene: TRBJ1-2

CDR3 protein: ASSQDPHTDTQY
V gene: TRBV4-1
clone size: NA
J gene: TRBJ2-3

CDR3 protein: ASSYLVGGDGANYGYT
V gene: TRBV7-9
clone size: once
J gene: TRBJ1-2

CDR3 protein: ASSQRLVRETQY
V gene: TRBV4-1
clone size: NA
J gene: TRBJ2-5

CDR3 protein: ATSLRWNTEAF
V gene: TRBV19
clone size: NA
J gene: TRBJ1-1

CDR3 protein: ATGQLDYEQY
V gene: TRBV6-5
clone size: NA
J gene: TRBJ2-7

CDR3 protein: ASSSNLQGGYGYT
V gene: TRBV7-9
clone size: NA
J gene: TRBJ1-2

CDR3 protein: ASSRDRVSYGYT
V gene: TRBV19
clone size: NA
J gene: TRBJ1-2

CDR3 protein: ASSGGLDSNEQF
V gene: TRBV13
clone size: once
J gene: TRBJ2-1

CDR3 protein: ATGQGNPYEQY
V gene: TRBV10-3
clone size: NA
J gene: TRBJ2-7

CDR3 protein: ASSSQGDFVTEAF
V gene: TRBV11-2
clone size: NA
J gene: TRBJ1-1

CDR3 protein: ASSLSSEGGAYEQY
V gene: TRBV27
clone size: NA
J gene: TRBJ2-7

CDR3 protein: ASSSQGARTEAF
V gene: TRBV5-1
clone size: NA
J gene: TRBJ1-1

CDR3 protein: ASSLVSTGTGWDGYT
V gene: TRBV13
clone size: once
J gene: TRBJ1-2

CDR3 protein: ASSWKGQSYNQPQH
V gene: TRBV5-8
clone size: once
J gene: TRBJ1-5

CDR3 protein: ASSLVGGDYGYT
V gene: TRBV5-1
clone size: NA
J gene: TRBJ1-2

CDR3 protein: ASNSGIQSYEQY
V gene: TRBV6-6
clone size: NA
J gene: TRBJ2-7

CDR3 protein: ASSYPSLGSAENTEAF
V gene: TRBV6-2/TRBV6-3
clone size: NA
J gene: TRBJ1-1

CDR3 protein: ASSQGSHEQF
V gene: TRBV12-3/TRBV12-4
clone size: NA
J gene: TRBJ2-1

CDR3 protein: AWSDQRDVYYEQY
V gene: TRBV30
clone size: NA
J gene: TRBJ2-7

CDR3 protein: AWSTGYEQY
V gene: TRBV30
clone size: once
J gene: TRBJ2-7

CDR3 protein: ASSTRTGGNGYT
V gene: TRBV25-1
clone size: NA
J gene: TRBJ1-2

CDR3 protein: ASSQAAYEQY
V gene: TRBV14
clone size: NA
J gene: TRBJ2-7

CDR3 protein: ASSLAESLDRVTEAF
V gene: TRBV5-1
clone size: NA
J gene: TRBJ1-1

CDR3 protein: ASSYSSPPNTGELF
V gene: TRBV6-6
clone size: once
J gene: TRBJ2-2

CDR3 protein: ASSLDSANSPLH
V gene: TRBV5-1
clone size: NA
J gene: TRBJ1-6

CDR3 protein: AISETVNTEAF
V gene: TRBV10-3
clone size: NA
J gene: TRBJ1-1

CDR3 protein: ASRAGQTHSNQPQH
V gene: TRBV19
clone size: NA
J gene: TRBJ1-5

CDR3 protein: ASSQGPDRATGELF
V gene: TRBV4-1
clone size: NA
J gene: TRBJ2-2

CDR3 protein: ASTATGVYQPQH
V gene: TRBV28
clone size: few
J gene: TRBJ1-5

CDR3 protein: ASSFSDRAQY
V gene: TRBV27
clone size: NA
J gene: TRBJ2-3

CDR3 protein: ASSTGQGWEKLF
V gene: TRBV6-5
clone size: NA
J gene: TRBJ1-4

CDR3 protein: ASRPDRVDQPQH
V gene: TRBV2
clone size: NA
J gene: TRBJ1-5

CDR3 protein: ASSQVVGVTDTQY
V gene: TRBV3-1/TRBV3-2
clone size: NA
J gene: TRBJ2-3

CDR3 protein: ASSLEGRAGELF
V gene: TRBV5-6
clone size: NA
J gene: TRBJ2-2

CDR3 protein: ACSNREDSPLH
V gene: TRBV19
clone size: NA
J gene: TRBJ1-6

CDR3 protein: ASSSGGPGETQY
V gene: TRBV5-4
clone size: NA
J gene: TRBJ2-5

CDR3 protein: AWTNRGRSTEAF
V gene: TRBV30
clone size: NA
J gene: TRBJ1-1

CDR3 protein: ASSDRTGASNQPQH
V gene: TRBV18
clone size: once
J gene: TRBJ1-5

CDR3 protein: ASSQDAGEGYGYT
V gene: TRBV4-3
clone size: NA
J gene: TRBJ1-2

CDR3 protein: ASSLRGGRPSSYNEQF
V gene: TRBV7-2
clone size: NA
J gene: TRBJ2-1

CDR3 protein: ASSPTSGGSYEQY
V gene: TRBV11-2
clone size: NA
J gene: TRBJ2-7

CDR3 protein: ASSLGGAGVYGYT
V gene: TRBV7-8
clone size: NA
J gene: TRBJ1-2

CDR3 protein: ASSFDSSYEQY
V gene: TRBV5-1
clone size: once
J gene: TRBJ2-7

CDR3 protein: ASSAKSQGRGYT
V gene: TRBV19
clone size: NA
J gene: TRBJ1-2

CDR3 protein: ASSKGGEVSTGELF
V gene: TRBV21-1
clone size: once
J gene: TRBJ2-2

CDR3 protein: ASRAGGGSYNEQF
V gene: TRBV7-8
clone size: NA
J gene: TRBJ2-1